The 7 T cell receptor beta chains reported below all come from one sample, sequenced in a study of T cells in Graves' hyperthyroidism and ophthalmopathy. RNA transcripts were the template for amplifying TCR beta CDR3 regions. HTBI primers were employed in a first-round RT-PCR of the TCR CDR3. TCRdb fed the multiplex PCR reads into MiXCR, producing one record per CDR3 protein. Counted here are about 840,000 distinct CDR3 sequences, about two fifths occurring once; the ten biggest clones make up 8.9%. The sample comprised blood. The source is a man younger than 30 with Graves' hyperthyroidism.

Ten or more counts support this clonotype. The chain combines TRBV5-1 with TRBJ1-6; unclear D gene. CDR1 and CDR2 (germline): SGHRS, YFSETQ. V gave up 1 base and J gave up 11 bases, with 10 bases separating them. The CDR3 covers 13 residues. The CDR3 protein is CASSLSAETPLHF. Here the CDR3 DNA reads TGCGCCAGCAGCTTGTCGGCGGAAACACCCCTCCACTTT.

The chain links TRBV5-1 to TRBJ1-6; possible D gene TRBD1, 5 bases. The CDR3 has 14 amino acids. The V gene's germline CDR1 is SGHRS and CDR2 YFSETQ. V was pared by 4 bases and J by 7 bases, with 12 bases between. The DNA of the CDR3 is TGCGCCAGCAGCCCGGACACTGGGAATTCACCCCTCCACTTT. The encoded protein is CASSPDTGNSPLHF.

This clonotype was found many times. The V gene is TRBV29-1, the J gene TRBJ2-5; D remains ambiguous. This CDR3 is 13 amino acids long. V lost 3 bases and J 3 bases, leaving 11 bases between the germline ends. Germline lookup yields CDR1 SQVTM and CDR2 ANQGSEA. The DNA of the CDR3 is TGCAGCGTTGAGGTCACAGTCGAAGAGACCCAGTACTTC. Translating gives CSVEVTVEETQYF.

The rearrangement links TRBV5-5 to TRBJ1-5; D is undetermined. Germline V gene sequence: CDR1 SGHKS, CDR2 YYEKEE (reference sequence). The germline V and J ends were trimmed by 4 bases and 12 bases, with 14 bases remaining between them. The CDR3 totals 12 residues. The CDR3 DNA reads TGTGCCAGCAGCCCCCCCGAGGGCCACCAGCATTTT. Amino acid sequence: CASSPPEGHQHF.

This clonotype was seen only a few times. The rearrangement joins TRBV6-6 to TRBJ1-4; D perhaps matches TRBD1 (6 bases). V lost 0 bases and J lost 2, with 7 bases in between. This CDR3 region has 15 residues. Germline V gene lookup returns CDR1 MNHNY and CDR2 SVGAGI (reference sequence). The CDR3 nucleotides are TGTGCCAGCAGTTACTCACAGGGTACTAATGAAAAACTGTTTTTT. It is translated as CASSYSQGTNEKLFF.

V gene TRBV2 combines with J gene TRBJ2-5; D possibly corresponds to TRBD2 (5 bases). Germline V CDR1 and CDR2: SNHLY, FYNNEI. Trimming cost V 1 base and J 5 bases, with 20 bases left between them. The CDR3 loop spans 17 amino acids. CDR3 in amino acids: CASSEERALRGKETQYF. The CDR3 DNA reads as TGTGCCAGCAGTGAAGAGAGGGCCCTCCGGGGAAAGGAGACCCAGTACTTC.

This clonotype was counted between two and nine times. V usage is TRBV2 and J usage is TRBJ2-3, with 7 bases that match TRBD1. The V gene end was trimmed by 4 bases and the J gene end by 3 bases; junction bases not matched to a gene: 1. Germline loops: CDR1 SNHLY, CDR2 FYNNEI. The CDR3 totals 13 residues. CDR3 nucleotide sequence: TGTGCCAGCAGTGGACAGGGAACAGATACGCAGTATTTT. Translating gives CASSGQGTDTQYF. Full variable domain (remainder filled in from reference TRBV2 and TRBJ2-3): EPEVTQTPSHQVTQMGQEVILRCVPISNHLYFYWYRQILGQKVEFLVSFYNNEISEKSEIFDDQFSVERPDGSNFTLKIRSTKLEDSAMYFCASSGQGTDTQYFGPGTRLTVL.